The 23 T cell receptor beta chains below were found in one sample sequenced in a study of T cell repertoires in aging, cancer and after chemotherapy. Peripheral blood genomic DNA, not sorted cells or RNA, was the template. TRB rearrangements spanning V, D and J were amplified using mixed TRB-A/B primers. Via MiXCR, TCRdb re-called the multiplex PCR reads, giving one row per CDR3 protein. The table lists 1,000 to 1,500 distinct CDR3 sequences, about 23% of them singletons. The specimen was blood. Receptor source: a human donor with a solid tumor.

This chain links TRBV4-3 with TRBJ1-2, with no clear D. Trimming pared 2 bases from V and 4 bases from J, leaving 11 bases between. CDR3 length: 14 residues. Germline CDR1 LGHNA, CDR2 YSLEER. This chain's CDR3 is CASSQYSYTYGYTF. The CDR3 DNA is TGCGCCAGCAGCCAATACTCCTATACCTATGGCTACACCTTC.

By sample share, this clonotype is medium-sized (0.01 to 0.1%). The J gene is TRBJ1-1, the V gene TRBV6-5; D uncertain. Germline-derived CDR1 and CDR2 are MNHEY and SVGAGI. With 0 bases removed from V and 1 base from J, the gap between germline ends came to 12 bases. The CDR3 is 16 amino acids. CDR3: CASSYSIGRGNTEAFF. The CDR3 bases are TGTGCCAGCAGTTACTCGATAGGTAGAGGGAACACTGAAGCTTTCTTT.

By share, this clonotype ranks as large. The J gene is TRBJ2-3, the V gene TRBV6-5; D might be TRBD2 (5 bases). This CDR3 region has 10 residues. V was shortened by 8 bases and J by 8 bases, with 8 bases between the two germline ends. CDR1 and CDR2 from the germline V gene are MNHEY and SVGAGI. CDR3 amino acids: CASGEFTQYF. CDR3 nucleotides: TGTGCCAGCGGGGAGTTTACGCAGTATTTT.

The chain couples TRBV12-3 or TRBV12-4 to TRBJ2-2; 8 bases map to TRBD1. With V trimmed by 3 bases and J by 5 bases, 5 bases remained unmatched. The CDR3 contains 15 residues. The CDR3 nucleotides read TGTGCCAGCAGTTTGGACAGGGTGAAAACCGGGGAGCTGTTTTTT. Amino acid sequence: CASSLDRVKTGELFF.

As regards this clonotype: This sequence may be a read error, since a much larger clone differs from it by one base. CDR3 nucleotide sequence: TGTGCCTGGAGTTTTGGAGGAAACATTCAGTACTTC. This translates into CAWSFGGNIQYF. The genes are TRBV30 and TRBJ2-4; D is perhaps TRBD2 (5 bases). V lost 2 bases and J lost 6, with 8 bases in between. This CDR3 has 12 residues. From germline, CDR1 is GTSNPN and CDR2 SVGIG (reference sequence). Complete variable domain (other parts from reference TRBV30 and TRBJ2-4): SQTIHQWPATLVQPVGSPLSLECTVEGTSNPNLYWYRQAAGRGLQLLFYSVGIGQISSEVPQNLSASRPQDRQFILSSKKLLLSDSGFYLCAWSFGGNIQYFGAGTRLSVL.

In this sample, this clonotype turned up a few times. The chain couples TRBV6-5 to TRBJ1-5; 8 bases are shared with TRBD1. Trimming removed 2 bases from V and 7 bases from J; junction bases left unmatched: 4. Germline CDR1 reads MNHEY; CDR2 reads SVGAGI. This CDR3 has 14 amino acids. CDR3 nucleotides: TGTGCCAGCAGTTACACCCGACAGGGGCAGCCCCAGCATTTT. This gives the protein CASSYTRQGQPQHF.

This clonotype is deemed large. The V call is TRBV29-1, the J call TRBJ1-2; D remains unclear. Trimming cost V 4 bases and J 6 bases, with 9 bases left between them. Germline CDR1 and CDR2: SQVTM and ANQGSEA. The CDR3 runs to 11 residues. The CDR3 region has the DNA TGCAGCGTTGGCCCTGGGAATGGCTACACCTTC. Translation gives CSVGPGNGYTF.

Written as DNA, the CDR3 is TGTGCCAGCAGCACAGGACAGGGTACAAATACGCAGTATTTT. This translates into CASSTGQGTNTQYF. This chain links TRBV5-4 with TRBJ2-3, with TRBD1 matching over 8 bases. The CDR3 covers 14 residues. Germline V lookup: CDR1 SGHNT, CDR2 YYREEE (reference sequence). Trimming at V came to 4 bases and at J to 7 bases, leaving 8 bases not matched to a gene.

This clonotype is termed medium-sized (0.01 to 0.1%). The chain is built from TRBV7-2 and TRBJ2-7, with 7 bases aligning to TRBD2. V lost 4 bases to trimming and J lost 0 bases; unmatched junction nucleotides: 3. The length of the CDR3 is 14 residues. CDR1 and CDR2 from the germline V gene are SGHTA and FQGNSA. CDR3 DNA: TGTGCCAGCAGCTCCCTAGCGGCCTCCTACGAGCAGTACTTC. Encoded protein: CASSSLAASYEQYF.

This clonotype was picked up one time. Mismatch with germline at one junction end may stem from a read error. The rearrangement uses TRBV7-9 and TRBJ2-1; D call uncertain. Germline assignment: CDR1 SEHNR and CDR2 FQNEAQ (reference sequence). The CDR3 runs to 12 residues. The CDR3 nucleotides read TGTGCCGGCAGCCGTCTGGGCAATGAGCAGTTCTTC. Amino acids: CAGSRLGNEQFF. Looking up the rest from reference TRBV7-9 and TRBJ2-1 gives the full variable domain: DTGVSQNPRHKITKRGQNVTFRCDPISEHNRLYWYRQTLGQGPEFLTYFQNEAQLEKSRLLSDRFSAERPKGSFSTLEIQRTEQGDSAMYLCAGSRLGNEQFFGPGTRLTVL.

In its sample, this clonotype was seen a few times. A much larger clone lies a single base off, so this may be a read error. The chain combines TRBV30 with TRBJ1-6; D remains ambiguous. This CDR3 contains 13 residues. Trimming removed 4 bases from V and 10 bases from J, with 14 bases in between. CDR1 is GTSNPN, CDR2 SVGIG, per germline (reference sequence). Here the CDR3 DNA reads TGTGCCTGGACCATGCGGACGGCGTCACCCCTCCACTTT. It codes for CAWTMRTASPLHF. Looking up the rest from reference TRBV30 and TRBJ1-6 gives the full variable domain: SQTIHQWPATLVQPVGSPLSLECTVEGTSNPNLYWYRQAAGRGLQLLFYSVGIGQISSEVPQNLSASRPQDRQFILSSKKLLLSDSGFYLCAWTMRTASPLHFGNGTRLTVT.

This clonotype is termed large (0.1 to 1%). The J gene is TRBJ1-4, the V gene TRBV5-6; no definite D call. CDR1 SGHDT and CDR2 YYEEEE come from the germline V gene. V shed 3 bases and J shed 5 bases, with 2 bases lying between them. The CDR3 has 11 residues. This CDR3 is CASSWNEKLFF. The CDR3 bases are TGTGCCAGCAGCTGGAATGAAAAACTGTTTTTT.

V is TRBV7-9 and J is TRBJ2-5; D is unclear. V was shortened by 2 bases and J by 1 base, with 8 bases between the two germline ends. CDR1 is SEHNR and CDR2 is FQNEAQ in the germline V gene (reference sequence). This CDR3 has 14 amino acids. CDR3 sequence reads: CASSLTGSQETQYF. The CDR3 DNA follows: TGTGCCAGCAGCTTAACCGGATCCCAAGAGACCCAGTACTTC.

The CDR3 spells CASSPRQGTSNQPQHF. The CDR3 nucleotides read TGTGCCAGCTCACCCCGACAGGGGACGAGCAATCAGCCCCAGCATTTT. V is TRBV18 and J is TRBJ1-5; 8 bases are a match to TRBD1. CDR3 length equals 16 residues. V lost 3 bases to trimming and J lost 1 base; unmatched junction nucleotides: 5. Germline-derived CDR1 and CDR2 are KGHSH and LQKENI.

By share, this clonotype counts as hyperexpanded. The chain carries TRBV7-6 and TRBJ2-5; 9 bases line up with TRBD1. Germline CDR1 reads SGHVS; CDR2 reads FNYEAQ. The CDR3 is 17 residues long. Trimming took 0 bases from V and 1 from J; bases not matched to a gene: 6. CDR3 nucleotides: TGTGCCAGCAGCTTAGCCTGGACAGGGGTTGTCCAAGAGACCCAGTACTTC. This translates into CASSLAWTGVVQETQYF.

The J gene is TRBJ2-3, the V gene TRBV14, with D possibly matching TRBD1 (6 bases). The CDR3 is made up of 16 amino acids. CDR1 is SGHDN and CDR2 is FVKESK in the germline V gene. V gave up 3 bases and J gave up 1 base, with 14 bases separating them. DNA of the CDR3: TGTGCCAGCAGCCAGAGTCAGACAGGCGGCACAGATACGCAGTATTTT. It translates to CASSQSQTGGTDTQYF.

This chain connects TRBV25-1 to TRBJ2-5; D not certain. This CDR3 has 17 amino acids. Germline V CDR1 and CDR2: MGHDK, SYGVNS. V was shortened by 4 bases and J by 1 base, with 19 bases between the two germline ends. In nucleotides, the CDR3 is TGTGCCAGCAGTGCCTGGGTAGGACCTCCACCCCAAGAGACCCAGTACTTC. Protein sequence: CASSAWVGPPPQETQYF.

This clonotype is termed medium-sized (0.01 to 0.1%). The V gene is TRBV5-4, the J gene TRBJ1-2; 10 bases align to TRBD1. Looked up from germline, CDR1 is SGHNT and CDR2 is YYREEE (reference sequence). With 5 bases clipped from V and 3 bases from J, the junction kept 4 bases outside the gene matches. This CDR3 spans 14 amino acids. CDR3 in amino acids: CASSPTGGYYGYTF. The CDR3 nucleotides read TGTGCCAGCAGTCCGACAGGGGGCTACTATGGCTACACCTTC. Full variable domain (remainder filled in from reference TRBV5-4 and TRBJ1-2): ETGVTQSPTHLIKTRGQQVTLRCSSQSGHNTVSWYQQALGQGPQFIFQYYREEENGRGNFPPRFSGLQFPNYSSELNVNALELDDSALYLCASSPTGGYYGYTFGSGTRLTVV.

Sample share makes this clonotype large. The chain carries TRBV6-5 and TRBJ1-2; D not certain. CDR3 length equals 14 residues. Germline assignment: CDR1 MNHEY and CDR2 SVGAGI. Trimming stripped 4 bases from V and 0 bases from J, with 9 bases between. DNA for the CDR3: TGTGCCAGCAGTTTCCTAGGGACTAACTATGGCTACACCTTC. Amino acid sequence: CASSFLGTNYGYTF.

The sample holds a few counts of this clonotype. The chain is built from TRBV6-5 and TRBJ1-6; 7 bases agree with TRBD1. Germline-derived CDR1 and CDR2 are MNHEY and SVGAGI. This CDR3 is 19 amino acids long. Trimming at V came to 4 bases and at J to 5 bases, leaving 17 bases not matched to a gene. CDR3 sequence: CASSSTAGTEIHHNSPLHF. In DNA form, the CDR3 reads TGTGCCAGCAGTTCTACCGCCGGGACAGAAATTCACCATAATTCACCCCTCCACTTT.

The gene calls are TRBV12-3 or TRBV12-4 and TRBJ1-2; 12 positions match TRBD1. After removal of 5 bases from V and 3 bases from J, the junction contained 7 bases not matched to a gene. The CDR3 totals 16 residues. The CDR3 here is CASSGTGGVLDYGYTF. CDR3 in DNA: TGTGCCAGCAGTGGGACAGGGGGCGTCTTGGACTATGGCTACACCTTC.

Relative to its sample, this clonotype is medium-sized (0.01 to 0.1%). The V call is TRBV7-6, the J call TRBJ1-6; D ambiguous. Germline V gene sequence: CDR1 SGHVS, CDR2 FNYEAQ. V was shortened by 5 bases and J by 7 bases, with 12 bases between the two germline ends. The CDR3 loop spans 14 amino acids. CDR3 DNA: TGTGCCAGCAGCCCACAAATGGAAAATTCACCCCTCCACTTT. Its translation is CASSPQMENSPLHF.

V gene TRBV29-1 combines with J gene TRBJ2-2, with 10 bases identical to TRBD1. The CDR3 extends over 14 amino acids. The V gene end was trimmed by 6 bases and the J gene end by 10 bases; junction bases not matched to a gene: 11. CDR1 and CDR2 from the germline V gene are SQVTM and ANQGSEA. The CDR3 nucleotides are TGCAGCGTCCAAGGACAGGGGGTCACCAAGGAGCTGTTTTTT. Amino acid sequence: CSVQGQGVTKELFF.